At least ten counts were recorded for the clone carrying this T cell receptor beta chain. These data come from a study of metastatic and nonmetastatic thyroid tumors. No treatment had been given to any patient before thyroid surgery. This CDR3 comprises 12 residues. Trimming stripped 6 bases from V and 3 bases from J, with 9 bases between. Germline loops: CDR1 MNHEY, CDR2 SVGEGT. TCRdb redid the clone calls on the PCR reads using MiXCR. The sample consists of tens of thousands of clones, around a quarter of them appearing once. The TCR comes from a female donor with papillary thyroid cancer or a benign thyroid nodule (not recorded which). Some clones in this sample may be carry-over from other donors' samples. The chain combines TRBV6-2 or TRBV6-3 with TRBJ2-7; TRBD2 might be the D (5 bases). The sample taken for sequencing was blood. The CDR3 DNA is TGTGCCAGCAGCCAGCGGCACTACGAGCAGTACTTC. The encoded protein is CASSQRHYEQYF.